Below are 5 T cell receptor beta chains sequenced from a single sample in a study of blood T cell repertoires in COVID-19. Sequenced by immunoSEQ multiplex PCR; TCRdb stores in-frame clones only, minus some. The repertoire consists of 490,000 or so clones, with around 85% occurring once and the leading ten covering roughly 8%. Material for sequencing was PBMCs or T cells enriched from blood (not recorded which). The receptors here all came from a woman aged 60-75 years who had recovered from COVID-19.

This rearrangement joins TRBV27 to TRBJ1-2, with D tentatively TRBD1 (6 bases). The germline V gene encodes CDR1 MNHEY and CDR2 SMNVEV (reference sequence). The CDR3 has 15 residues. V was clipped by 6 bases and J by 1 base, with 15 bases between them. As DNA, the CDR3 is TGTGCCAGCAGACCAGGGACAAACCTTAACTATGGCTACACCTTC. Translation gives CASRPGTNLNYGYTF.

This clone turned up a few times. CDR3 loop: CSGTGETYEQYF. In DNA, the CDR3 is TGCAGCGGTACCGGTGAAACCTACGAGCAGTACTTC. The chain has TRBV29-1 and TRBJ2-7; D remains ambiguous. CDR1 and CDR2 from the germline V gene are SQVTM and ANQGSEA. V shed 7 bases and J shed 2 bases, with 12 bases lying between them. This CDR3 is built from 12 residues.

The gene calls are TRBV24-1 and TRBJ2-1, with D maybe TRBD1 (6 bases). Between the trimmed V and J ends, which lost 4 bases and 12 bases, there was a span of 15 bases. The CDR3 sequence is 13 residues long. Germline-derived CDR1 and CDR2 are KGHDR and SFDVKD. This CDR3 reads CATSDRTVSGQFF. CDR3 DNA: TGTGCCACCAGTGACAGGACAGTCTCAGGGCAGTTCTTC.

The CDR3 loop reads CASTLGGGGETQYF. The CDR3 region has the DNA TGTGCCAGCACCCTGGGGGGGGGTGGTGAGACCCAGTACTTC. The chain joins TRBV5-4 to TRBJ2-5, with 7 nucleotides matching TRBD2. The CDR3 is made up of 14 amino acids. Germline V gene lookup returns CDR1 SGHNT and CDR2 YYREEE (reference sequence). Trimming took 6 bases from V and 5 from J; bases not matched to a gene: 10.

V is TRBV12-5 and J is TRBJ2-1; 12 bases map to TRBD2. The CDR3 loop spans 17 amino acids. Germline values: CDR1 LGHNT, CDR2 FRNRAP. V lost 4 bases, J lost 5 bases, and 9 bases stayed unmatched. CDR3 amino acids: CASGSRLAGALHNEQFF. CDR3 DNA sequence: TGTGCTAGTGGTTCAAGACTAGCGGGGGCCCTTCACAATGAGCAGTTCTTC.